Detailed here is one T cell receptor beta chain. Trimming shortened V by 4 bases and J by 0 bases, and 12 bases separated the two germline ends. Germline assignment: CDR1 MDHEN and CDR2 SYDVKM. CDR3 size: 15 residues. The data were taken from a study of blood T cell repertoires in COVID-19. At the level of the study: Samples of COVID-19 (acute and convalescent) were obtained from the United States, Italy and Spain.

Authors' processing steps: Using reference gene primer amplification, nucleated cell counts were estimated. Repertoires were generated with immunoSEQ multiplex PCR, while TCRdb's copy carries only in-frame clones and drops some. From that table come the V and J calls and clone size; the DNA was used to work out D and trimming. The sample includes 50,000 to 70,000 clones, 75% to 95% of them seen just once. Material: peripheral blood. The receptor was isolated from a man between 60 and 75 years old with acute or convalescent COVID-19. J is TRBJ1-1 and V is TRBV28; a weak D match, TRBD1 (5 bases). CDR3 DNA sequence: TGTGCCAGCAGTTCCCAGGGTTATATGAACACTGAAGCTTTCTTT. It translates to CASSSQGYMNTEAFF.